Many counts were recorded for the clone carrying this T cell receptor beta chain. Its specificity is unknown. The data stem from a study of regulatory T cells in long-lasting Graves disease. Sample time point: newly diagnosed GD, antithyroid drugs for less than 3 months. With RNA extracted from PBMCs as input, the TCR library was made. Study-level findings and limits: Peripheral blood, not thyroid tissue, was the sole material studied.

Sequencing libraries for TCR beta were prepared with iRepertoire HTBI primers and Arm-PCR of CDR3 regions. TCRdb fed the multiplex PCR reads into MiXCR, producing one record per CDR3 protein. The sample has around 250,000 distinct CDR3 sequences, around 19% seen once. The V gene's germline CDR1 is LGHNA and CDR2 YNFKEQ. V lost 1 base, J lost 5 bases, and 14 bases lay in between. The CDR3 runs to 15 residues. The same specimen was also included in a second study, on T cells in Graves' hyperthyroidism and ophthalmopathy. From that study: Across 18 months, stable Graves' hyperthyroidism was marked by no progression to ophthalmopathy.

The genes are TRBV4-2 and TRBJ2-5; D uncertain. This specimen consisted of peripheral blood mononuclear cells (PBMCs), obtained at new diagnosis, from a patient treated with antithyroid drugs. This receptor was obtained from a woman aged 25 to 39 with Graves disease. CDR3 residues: CASSQVDGTGETQYF. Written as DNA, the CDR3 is TGTGCCAGCAGCCAAGTCGACGGCACCGGGGAGACCCAGTACTTC.